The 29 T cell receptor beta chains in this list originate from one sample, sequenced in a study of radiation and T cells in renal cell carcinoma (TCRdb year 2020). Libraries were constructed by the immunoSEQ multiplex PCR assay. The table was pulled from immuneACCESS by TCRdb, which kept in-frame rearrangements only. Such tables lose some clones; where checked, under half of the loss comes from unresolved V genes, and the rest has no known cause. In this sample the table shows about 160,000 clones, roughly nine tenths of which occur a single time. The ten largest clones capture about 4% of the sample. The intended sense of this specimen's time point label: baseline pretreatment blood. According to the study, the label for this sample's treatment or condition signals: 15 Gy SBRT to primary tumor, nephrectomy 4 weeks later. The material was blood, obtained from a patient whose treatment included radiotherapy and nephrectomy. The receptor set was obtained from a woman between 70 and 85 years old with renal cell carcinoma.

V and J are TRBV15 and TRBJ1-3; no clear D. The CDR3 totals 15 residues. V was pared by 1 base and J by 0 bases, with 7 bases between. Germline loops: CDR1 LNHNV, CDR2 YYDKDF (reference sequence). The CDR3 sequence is CATSRGQSSGNTIYF. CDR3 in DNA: TGTGCCACCAGCAGAGGGCAGAGCTCTGGAAACACCATATATTTT.

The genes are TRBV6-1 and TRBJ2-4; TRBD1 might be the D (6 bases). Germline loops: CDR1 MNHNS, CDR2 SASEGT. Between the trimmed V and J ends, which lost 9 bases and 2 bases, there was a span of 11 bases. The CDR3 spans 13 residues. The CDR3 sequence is CASNTGTKNIQYF. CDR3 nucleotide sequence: TGTGCCAGTAATACAGGGACCAAAAACATTCAGTACTTC.

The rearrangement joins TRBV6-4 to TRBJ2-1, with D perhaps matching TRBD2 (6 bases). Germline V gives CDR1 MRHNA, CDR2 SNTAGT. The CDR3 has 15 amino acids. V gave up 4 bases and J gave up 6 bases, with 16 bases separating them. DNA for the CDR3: TGTGCCAGCAGTGCCCGGGAAAGCGGGTCCAATGAGCAGTTCTTC. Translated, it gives CASSARESGSNEQFF.

The chain's CDR3 is CATSSTGTGGYEQYF. The CDR3 DNA sequence: TGTGCCACCAGCAGTACCGGGACAGGGGGCTACGAGCAGTACTTC. The rearrangement uses TRBV15 and TRBJ2-7; 11 bases line up with TRBD1. Germline trimming cut 3 bases from V and 3 bases from J; bases unmatched to any gene: 4. The CDR3 loop spans 15 amino acids. In germline, CDR1 is LNHNV, CDR2 YYDKDF (reference sequence).

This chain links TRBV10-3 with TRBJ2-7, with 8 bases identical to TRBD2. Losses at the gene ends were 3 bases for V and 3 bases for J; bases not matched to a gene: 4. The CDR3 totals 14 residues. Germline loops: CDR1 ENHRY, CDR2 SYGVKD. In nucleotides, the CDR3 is TGTGCCATCAGTGAACGGCGGGGGGTCTACGAGCAGTACTTC. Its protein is CAISERRGVYEQYF.

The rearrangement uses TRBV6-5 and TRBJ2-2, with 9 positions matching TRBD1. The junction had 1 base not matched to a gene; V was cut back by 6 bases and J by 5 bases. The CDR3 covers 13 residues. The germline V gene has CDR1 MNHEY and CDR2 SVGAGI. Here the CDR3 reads CASSDRGTGELFF. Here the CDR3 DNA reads TGTGCCAGCAGCGACAGGGGGACCGGGGAGCTGTTTTTT.

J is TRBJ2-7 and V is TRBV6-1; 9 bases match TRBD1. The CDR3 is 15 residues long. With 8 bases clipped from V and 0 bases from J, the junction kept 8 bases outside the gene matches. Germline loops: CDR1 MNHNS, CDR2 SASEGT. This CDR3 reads CASGGQGVSSYEQYF. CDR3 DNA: TGTGCCAGCGGGGGACAGGGCGTTAGCTCCTACGAGCAGTACTTC.

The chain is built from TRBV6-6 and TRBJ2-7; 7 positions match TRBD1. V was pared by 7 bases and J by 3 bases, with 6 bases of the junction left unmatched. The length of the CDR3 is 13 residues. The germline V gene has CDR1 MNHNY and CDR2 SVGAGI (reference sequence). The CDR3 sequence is CASIDRANYEQYF. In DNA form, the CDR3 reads TGTGCCAGCATCGACAGGGCGAACTACGAGCAGTACTTC.

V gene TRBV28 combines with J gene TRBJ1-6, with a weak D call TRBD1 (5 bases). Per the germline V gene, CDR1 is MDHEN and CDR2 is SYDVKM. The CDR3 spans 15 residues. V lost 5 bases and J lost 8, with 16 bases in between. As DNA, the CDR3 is TGTGCCAGCAGTACCCTTTGGGGGAGGGATTCACCCCTCCACTTT. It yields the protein CASSTLWGRDSPLHF.

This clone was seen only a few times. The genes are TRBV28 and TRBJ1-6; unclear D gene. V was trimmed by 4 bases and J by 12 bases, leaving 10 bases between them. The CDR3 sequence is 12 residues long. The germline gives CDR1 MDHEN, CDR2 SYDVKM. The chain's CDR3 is CASSSSPVPLHF. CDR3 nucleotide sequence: TGTGCCAGCAGTTCCTCCCCGGTACCCCTCCACTTT.

The CDR3 DNA reads as TGTGCCAGCAGTTTTAGCGGGGGGCCAGATACGCAGTATTTT. It yields the protein CASSFSGGPDTQYF. The chain joins TRBV6-5 to TRBJ2-3, with 10 nucleotides matching TRBD2. Looked up from germline, CDR1 is MNHEY and CDR2 is SVGAGI. The V segment lost 4 bases and the J segment 4 bases; nucleotides outside the gene matches: 2. The CDR3 extends over 14 amino acids.

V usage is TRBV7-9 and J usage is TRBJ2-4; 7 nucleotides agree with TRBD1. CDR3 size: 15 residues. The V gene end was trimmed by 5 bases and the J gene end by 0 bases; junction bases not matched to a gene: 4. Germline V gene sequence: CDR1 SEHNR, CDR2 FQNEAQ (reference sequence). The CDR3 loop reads CASSADRVAKNIQYF. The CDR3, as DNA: TGTGCCAGCAGCGCAGACAGGGTAGCCAAAAACATTCAGTACTTC.

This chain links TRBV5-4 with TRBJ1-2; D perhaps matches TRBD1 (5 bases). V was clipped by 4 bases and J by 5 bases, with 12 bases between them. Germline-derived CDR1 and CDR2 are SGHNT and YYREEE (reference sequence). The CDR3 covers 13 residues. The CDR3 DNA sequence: TGTGCCAGCAGCAGCAACTCAGGGTATGGCTACACCTTC. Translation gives CASSSNSGYGYTF.

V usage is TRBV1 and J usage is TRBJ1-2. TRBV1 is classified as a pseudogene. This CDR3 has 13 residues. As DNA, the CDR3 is TGCACCAGCAGCCAAGTCCGGGGGGATGGCTACACCTTC. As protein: CTSSQVRGDGYTF.

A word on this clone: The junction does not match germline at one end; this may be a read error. CDR3 sequence: CASSLPGTGVNSGYTF. In DNA, the CDR3 is TGTGCCAGCAGCTTGCCCGGGACAGGGGTGAACTCTGGCTACACCTTC. The chain joins TRBV5-4 to TRBJ1-2, with 10 bases matching TRBD1. This CDR3 comprises 16 residues. CDR1 is SGHNT and CDR2 is YYREEE in the germline V gene (reference sequence).

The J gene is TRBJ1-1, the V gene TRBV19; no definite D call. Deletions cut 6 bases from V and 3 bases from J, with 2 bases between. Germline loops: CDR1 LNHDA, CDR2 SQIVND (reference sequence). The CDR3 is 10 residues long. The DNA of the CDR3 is TGTGCCAGTAGGTACACTGAAGCTTTCTTT. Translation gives CASRYTEAFF.

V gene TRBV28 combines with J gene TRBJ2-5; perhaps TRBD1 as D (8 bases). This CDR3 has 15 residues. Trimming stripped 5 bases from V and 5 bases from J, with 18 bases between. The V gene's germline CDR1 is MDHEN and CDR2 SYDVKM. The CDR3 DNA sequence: TGTGCCAGCAGTATTATACAGGGGGGGGAGGAGACCCAGTACTTC. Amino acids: CASSIIQGGEETQYF.

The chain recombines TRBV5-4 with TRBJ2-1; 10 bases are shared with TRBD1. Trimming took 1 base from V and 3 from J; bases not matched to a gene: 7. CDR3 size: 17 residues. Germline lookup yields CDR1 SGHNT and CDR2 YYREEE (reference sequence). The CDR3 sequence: CASSLWGQGTYYNEQFF. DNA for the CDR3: TGTGCCAGCAGCTTGTGGGGACAGGGGACCTACTACAATGAGCAGTTCTTC.

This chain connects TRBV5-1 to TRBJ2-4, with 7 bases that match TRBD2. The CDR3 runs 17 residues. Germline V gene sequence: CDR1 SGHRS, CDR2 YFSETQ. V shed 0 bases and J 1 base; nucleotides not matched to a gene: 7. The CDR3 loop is CASSLAPGGFAKNIQYF. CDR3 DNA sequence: TGCGCCAGCAGCTTGGCCCCGGGGGGTTTCGCCAAAAACATTCAGTACTTC.

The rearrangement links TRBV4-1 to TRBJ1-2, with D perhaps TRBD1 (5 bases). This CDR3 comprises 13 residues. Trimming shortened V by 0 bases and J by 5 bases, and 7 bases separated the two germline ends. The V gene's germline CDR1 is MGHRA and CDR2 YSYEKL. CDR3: CASSQEGLYGYTF. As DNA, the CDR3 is TGCGCCAGCAGCCAAGAGGGGCTATATGGCTACACCTTC.

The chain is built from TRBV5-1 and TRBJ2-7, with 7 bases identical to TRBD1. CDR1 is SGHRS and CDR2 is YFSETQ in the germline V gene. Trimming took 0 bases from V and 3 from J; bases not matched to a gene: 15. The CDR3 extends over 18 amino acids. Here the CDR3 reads CASSLGQGVNPLVYEQYF. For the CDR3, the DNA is TGCGCCAGCAGCTTGGGACAGGGTGTTAATCCCTTGGTCTACGAGCAGTACTTC. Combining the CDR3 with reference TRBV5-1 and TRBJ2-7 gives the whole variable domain KAGVTQTPRYLIKTRGQQVTLSCSPISGHRSVSWYQQTPGQGLQFLFEYFSETQRNKGNFPGRFSGRQFSNSRSEMNVSTLELGDSALYLCASSLGQGVNPLVYEQYFGPGTRLTVT.

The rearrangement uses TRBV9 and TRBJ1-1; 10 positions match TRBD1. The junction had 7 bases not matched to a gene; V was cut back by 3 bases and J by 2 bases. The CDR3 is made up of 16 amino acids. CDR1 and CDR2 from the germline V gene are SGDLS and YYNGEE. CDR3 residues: CASSAGSTGGNTEAFF. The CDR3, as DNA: TGTGCCAGCAGCGCCGGATCGACAGGGGGCAACACTGAAGCTTTCTTT.

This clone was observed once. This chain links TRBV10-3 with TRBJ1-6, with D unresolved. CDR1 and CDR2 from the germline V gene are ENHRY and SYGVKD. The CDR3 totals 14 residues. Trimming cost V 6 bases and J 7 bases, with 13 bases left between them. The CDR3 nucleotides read TGTGCCATCAGGCTAGACAAATCGAATTCACCCCTCCACTTT. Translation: CAIRLDKSNSPLHF.

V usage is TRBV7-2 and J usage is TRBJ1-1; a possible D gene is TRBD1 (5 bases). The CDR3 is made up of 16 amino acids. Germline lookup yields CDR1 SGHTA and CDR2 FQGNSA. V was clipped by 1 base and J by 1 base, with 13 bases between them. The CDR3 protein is CASSLGARGGNTEAFF. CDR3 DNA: TGTGCCAGCAGCTTAGGGGCAAGGGGCGGGAACACTGAAGCTTTCTTT.

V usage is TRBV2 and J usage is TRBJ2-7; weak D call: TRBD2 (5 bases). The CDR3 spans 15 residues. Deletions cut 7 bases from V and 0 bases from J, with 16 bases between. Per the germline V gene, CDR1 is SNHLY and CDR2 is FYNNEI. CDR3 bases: TGTGCCAGCACGGCCACGGGATTTCCCTCCTACGAGCAGTACTTC. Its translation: CASTATGFPSYEQYF.

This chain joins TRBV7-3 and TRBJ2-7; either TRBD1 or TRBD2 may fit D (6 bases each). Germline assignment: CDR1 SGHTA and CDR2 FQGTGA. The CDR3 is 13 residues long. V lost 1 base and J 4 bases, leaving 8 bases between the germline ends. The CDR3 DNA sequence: TGTGCCAGCAGCTTAAAAGGGGGGTACGAGCAGTACTTC. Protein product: CASSLKGGYEQYF. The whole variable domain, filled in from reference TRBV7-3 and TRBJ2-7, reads GAGVSQTPSNKVTEKGKYVELRCDPISGHTALYWYRQSLGQGPEFLIYFQGTGAADDSGLPNDRFFAVRPEGSVSTLKIQRTERGDSAVYLCASSLKGGYEQYFGPGTRLTVT.

Here the CDR3 DNA reads TGCGCCAGCAGCCAAGATCGGGGAGGGTCGGCGGGGGTCCATGAGCAGTTCTTC. Translated, it gives CASSQDRGGSAGVHEQFF. The chain couples TRBV4-1 to TRBJ2-1, with 7 bases fitting TRBD2. V lost 0 bases, J lost 8 bases, and 16 bases stayed unmatched. The CDR3 extends over 18 amino acids. Per the germline V gene, CDR1 is MGHRA and CDR2 is YSYEKL.

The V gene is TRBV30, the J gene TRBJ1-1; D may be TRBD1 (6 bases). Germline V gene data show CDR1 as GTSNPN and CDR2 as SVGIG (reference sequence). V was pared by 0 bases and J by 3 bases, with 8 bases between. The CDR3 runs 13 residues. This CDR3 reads CAWSVNRDTEAFF. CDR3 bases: TGTGCCTGGAGTGTGAACAGGGACACTGAAGCTTTCTTT.

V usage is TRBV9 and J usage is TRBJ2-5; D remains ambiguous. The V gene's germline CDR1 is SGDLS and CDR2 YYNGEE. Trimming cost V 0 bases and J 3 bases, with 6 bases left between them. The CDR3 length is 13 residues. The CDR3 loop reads CASSVGPEETQYF. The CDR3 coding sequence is TGTGCCAGCAGCGTAGGGCCCGAAGAGACCCAGTACTTC.